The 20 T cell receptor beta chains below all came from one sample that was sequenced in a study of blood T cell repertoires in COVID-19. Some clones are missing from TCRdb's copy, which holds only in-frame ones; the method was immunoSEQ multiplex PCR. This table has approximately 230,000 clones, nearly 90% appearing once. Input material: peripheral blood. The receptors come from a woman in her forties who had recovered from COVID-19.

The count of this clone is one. The CDR3 reads CASSLGHWGPEYNEQFF. CDR3 coding DNA: TGTGCCAGCAGCTTAGGGCACTGGGGCCCCGAGTACAATGAGCAGTTCTTC. V usage is TRBV11-3 and J usage is TRBJ2-1, with D possibly TRBD1 on 5 matching bases. The V end was cut by 1 base, the J end by 4 bases, with 17 bases between. Germline loops: CDR1 SGHNT, CDR2 YENEEA. The length of the CDR3 is 17 residues.

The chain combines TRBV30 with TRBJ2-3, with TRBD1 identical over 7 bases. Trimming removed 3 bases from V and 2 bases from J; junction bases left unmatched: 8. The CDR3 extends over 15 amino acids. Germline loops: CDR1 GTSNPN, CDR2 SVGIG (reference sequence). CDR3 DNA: TGTGCCTGGAGGTTGACAGGGACATTCACAGATACGCAGTATTTT. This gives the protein CAWRLTGTFTDTQYF.

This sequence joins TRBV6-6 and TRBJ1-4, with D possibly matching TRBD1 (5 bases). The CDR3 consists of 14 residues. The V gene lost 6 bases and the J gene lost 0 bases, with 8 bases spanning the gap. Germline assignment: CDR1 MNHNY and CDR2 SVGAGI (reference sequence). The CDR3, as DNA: TGTGCCAGCAGGGACATCGCAACTAATGAAAAACTGTTTTTT. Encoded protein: CASRDIATNEKLFF.

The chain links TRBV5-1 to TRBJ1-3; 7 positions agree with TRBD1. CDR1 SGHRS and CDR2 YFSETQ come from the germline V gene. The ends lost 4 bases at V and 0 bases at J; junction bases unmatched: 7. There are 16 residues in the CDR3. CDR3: CASSRWTGGSGNTIYF. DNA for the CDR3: TGCGCCAGCAGCAGATGGACAGGCGGCTCTGGAAACACCATATATTTT.

The CDR3 sequence is CATTPGDRGCEQYF. CDR3 nucleotides: TGTGCCACTACACCCGGTGACAGGGGGTGCGAGCAGTACTTC. The gene calls are TRBV24-1 and TRBJ2-7; 9 nucleotides agree with TRBD1. V was clipped by 10 bases and J by 6 bases; unmatched bases: 12. This CDR3 has 14 amino acids. The germline V gene has CDR1 KGHDR and CDR2 SFDVKD.

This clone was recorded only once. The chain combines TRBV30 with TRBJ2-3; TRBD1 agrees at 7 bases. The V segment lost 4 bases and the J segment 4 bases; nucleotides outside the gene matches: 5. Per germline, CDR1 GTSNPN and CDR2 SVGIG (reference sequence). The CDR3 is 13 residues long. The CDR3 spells CAWTVQGADTQYF. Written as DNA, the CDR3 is TGTGCCTGGACGGTTCAGGGGGCAGATACGCAGTATTTT. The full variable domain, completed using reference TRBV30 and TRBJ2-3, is SQTIHQWPATLVQPVGSPLSLECTVEGTSNPNLYWYRQAAGRGLQLLFYSVGIGQISSEVPQNLSASRPQDRQFILSSKKLLLSDSGFYLCAWTVQGADTQYFGPGTRLTVL.

CDR3 in amino acids: CASSLGRVYGYTF. The DNA of the CDR3 is TGTGCCAGCAGCTTAGGGCGGGTCTATGGCTACACCTTC. The chain is built from TRBV7-3 and TRBJ1-2; no reliable D call. V shed 2 bases and J shed 4 bases, with 8 bases lying between them. Germline CDR1 is SGHTA and CDR2 is FQGTGA. This CDR3 has 13 amino acids.

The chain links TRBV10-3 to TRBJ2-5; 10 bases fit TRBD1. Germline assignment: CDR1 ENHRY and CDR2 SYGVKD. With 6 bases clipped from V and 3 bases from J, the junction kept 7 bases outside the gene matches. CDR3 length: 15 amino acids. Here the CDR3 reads CAISPGQGFEETQYF. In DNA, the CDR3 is TGTGCCATCAGCCCGGGACAGGGGTTCGAAGAGACCCAGTACTTC.

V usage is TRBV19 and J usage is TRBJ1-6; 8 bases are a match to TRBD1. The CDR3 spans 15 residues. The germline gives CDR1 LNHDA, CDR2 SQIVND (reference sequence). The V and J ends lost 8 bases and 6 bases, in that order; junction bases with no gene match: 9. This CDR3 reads CASRPEDRANSPLHF. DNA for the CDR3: TGTGCCAGTCGCCCGGAGGACAGGGCTAATTCACCCCTCCACTTT.

CDR3 residues: CSASEGAYNQPQHF. For the CDR3, the DNA is TGCAGTGCTAGTGAAGGGGCCTACAATCAGCCCCAGCATTTT. The V gene is TRBV20-1, the J gene TRBJ1-5; the D gene is possibly TRBD1 (5 bases). CDR1 is DFQATT and CDR2 is SNEGSKA in the germline V gene (reference sequence). The V and J ends lost 3 bases and 3 bases respectively, with 12 bases between them. This CDR3 comprises 14 residues.

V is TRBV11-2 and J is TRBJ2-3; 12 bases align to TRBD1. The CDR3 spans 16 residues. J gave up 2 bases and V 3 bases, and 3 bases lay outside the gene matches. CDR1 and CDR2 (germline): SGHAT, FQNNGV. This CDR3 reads CASSLGQGAITDTQYF. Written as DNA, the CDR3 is TGTGCCAGCAGCTTGGGACAGGGGGCCATCACAGATACGCAGTATTTT.

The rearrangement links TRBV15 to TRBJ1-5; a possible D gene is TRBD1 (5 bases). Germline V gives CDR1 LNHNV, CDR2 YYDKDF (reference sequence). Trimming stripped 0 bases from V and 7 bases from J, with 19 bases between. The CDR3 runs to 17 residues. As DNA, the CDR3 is TGTGCCACCAGCAGAGATCGGGCAGGGAAGAAGGCGCAGCCCCAGCATTTT. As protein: CATSRDRAGKKAQPQHF.

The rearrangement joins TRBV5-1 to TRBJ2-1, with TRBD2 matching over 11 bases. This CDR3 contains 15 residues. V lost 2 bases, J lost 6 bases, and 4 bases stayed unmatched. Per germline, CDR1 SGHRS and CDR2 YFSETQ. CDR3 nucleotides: TGCGCCAGCAGCTTAACTAGCGGGAGCTTCAATGAGCAGTTCTTC. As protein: CASSLTSGSFNEQFF.

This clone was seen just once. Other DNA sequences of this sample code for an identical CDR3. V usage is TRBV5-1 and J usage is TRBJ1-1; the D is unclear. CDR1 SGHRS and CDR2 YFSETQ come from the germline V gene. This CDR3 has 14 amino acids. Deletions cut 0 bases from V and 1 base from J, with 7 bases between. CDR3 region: CASSLARGNTEAFF. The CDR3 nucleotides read TGCGCCAGCAGCTTGGCCAGAGGGAACACTGAAGCTTTCTTT.

The CDR3 bases are TGTGCCAGTAAGCCCCGTAGCGACTACAATGAGCAGTTCTTC. Translated, it gives CASKPRSDYNEQFF. This chain uses TRBV19 with TRBJ2-1; perhaps TRBD2 as D (5 bases). Germline V gives CDR1 LNHDA, CDR2 SQIVND (reference sequence). The CDR3 totals 14 residues. The V end was cut by 7 bases, the J end by 3 bases, with 13 bases between. The variable domain in full, with the rest retrieved from reference TRBV19 and TRBJ2-1, is DGGITQSPKYLFRKEGQNVTLSCEQNLNHDAMYWYRQDPGQGLRLIYYSQIVNDFQKGDIAEGYSVSREKKESFPLTVTSAQKNPTAFYLCASKPRSDYNEQFFGPGTRLTVL.

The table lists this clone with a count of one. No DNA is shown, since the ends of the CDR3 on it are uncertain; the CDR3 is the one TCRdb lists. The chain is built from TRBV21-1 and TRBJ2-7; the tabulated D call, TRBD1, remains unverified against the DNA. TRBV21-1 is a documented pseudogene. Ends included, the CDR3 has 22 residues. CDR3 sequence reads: CASSKEERVGQGAYRDSYEQYF.

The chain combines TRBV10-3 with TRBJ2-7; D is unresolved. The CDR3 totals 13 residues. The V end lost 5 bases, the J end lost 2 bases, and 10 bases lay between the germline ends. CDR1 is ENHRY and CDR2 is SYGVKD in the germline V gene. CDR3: CAISFQVAYEQYF. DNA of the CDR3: TGTGCCATCAGTTTCCAGGTCGCCTACGAGCAGTACTTC.

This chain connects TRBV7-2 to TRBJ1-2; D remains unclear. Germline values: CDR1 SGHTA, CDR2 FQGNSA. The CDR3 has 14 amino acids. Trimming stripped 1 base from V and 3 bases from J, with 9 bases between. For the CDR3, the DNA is TGTGCCAGCAGCTTAGAAGCGGTCTACTATGGCTACACCTTC. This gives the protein CASSLEAVYYGYTF.

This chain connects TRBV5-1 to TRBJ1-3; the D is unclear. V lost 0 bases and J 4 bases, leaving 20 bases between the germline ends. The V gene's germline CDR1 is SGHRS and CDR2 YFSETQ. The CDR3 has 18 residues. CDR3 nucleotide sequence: TGCGCCAGCAGCTTGGCAACGAAAGGGAGGCTGAGCGGAAACACCATATATTTT. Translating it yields CASSLATKGRLSGNTIYF.

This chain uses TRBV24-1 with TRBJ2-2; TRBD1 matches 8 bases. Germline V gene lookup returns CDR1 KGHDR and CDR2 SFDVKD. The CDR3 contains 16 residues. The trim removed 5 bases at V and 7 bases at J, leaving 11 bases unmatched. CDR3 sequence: CATSALDRGWGGELFF. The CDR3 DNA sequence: TGTGCCACCAGTGCCCTCGACAGGGGATGGGGCGGGGAGCTGTTTTTT.